The 3 T cell receptor beta chains presented below share a single source sample, sequenced in a study of CD8+ T cells in alopecia areata. cDNA serving as the sequencing template came from extracted, reverse transcribed RNA. Method: immunoSEQ multiplex PCR; TCRdb's copy keeps in-frame clones and lacks some. The table shows approximately 180,000 clones, with 53% occurring only once. Treatment defined: oral pan-JAK inhibitor, 5-10 mg twice daily. The sequenced sample was CD8+ T cells sorted from blood, obtained at week 24, from a patient treated with tofacitinib. These receptors came from a human donor with alopecia areata.

The chain combines TRBV18 with TRBJ1-4; 11 nucleotides match TRBD1. The CDR3 totals 14 residues. The J segment lost 14 bases and the V segment lost 8 bases, leaving 13 bases of the junction unmatched. Germline V gene data show CDR1 as KGHSH and CDR2 as LQKENI. CDR3 coding DNA: TGTGCCAGCACCGGACAGGGGGCCCCATTAACGCTGTTTTTT. It yields the protein CASTGQGAPLTLFF.

J is TRBJ1-2 and V is TRBV5-1, with D tentatively TRBD1 (5 bases). The germline gives CDR1 SGHRS, CDR2 YFSETQ. Between the trimmed V and J ends, which lost 6 bases and 8 bases, there was a span of 11 bases. This CDR3 spans 11 amino acids. The CDR3 DNA reads TGCGCCAGCACTTCGGGGCAAGGCTACACCTTC. The encoded protein is CASTSGQGYTF.

This clone was seen more than once but under ten times. One end of the junction is discordant with germline, which a read error may explain. The gene calls are TRBV7-2 and TRBJ1-1; a weak D match, TRBD1 (5 bases). The germline gives CDR1 SGHTA, CDR2 FQGNSA. The CDR3 sequence is 11 residues long. The DNA for the CDR3 is TGTGCCAGCAGCTCCCTCCTGGGACGGCCGTTT. Translated: CASSSLLGRPF. Full variable domain (remainder filled in from reference TRBV7-2 and TRBJ1-1): GAGVSQSPSNKVTEKGKDVELRCDPISGHTALYWYRQSLGQGLEFLIYFQGNSAPDKSGLPSDRFSAERTGGSVSTLTIQRTQQEDSAVYLCASSSLLGRPFGQGTRLTVV.